This TCR beta chain comes out of a study of blood T cell repertoires in COVID-19. Some clones are missing from TCRdb's copy, which holds only in-frame ones; the method was immunoSEQ multiplex PCR. The sample has about 130,000 clones; about 80% are singletons. V was clipped by 4 bases and J by 3 bases; unmatched bases: 6. CDR3 size: 14 residues. The germline CDR1 and CDR2 sequences are SGHNT and YYREEE (reference sequence). Source material: peripheral blood. The V call is TRBV5-4, the J call TRBJ2-7; 8 positions agree with TRBD1. This clonotype was obtained from a human donor in a cohort sampled during active COVID-19. The CDR3, as DNA: TGTGCCAGCAGCCTGGACAGGGTGGGCTACGAGCAGTACTTC. Amino acids: CASSLDRVGYEQYF.